Listed here are 4 T cell receptor beta chains from one sample, sequenced in a study of cytomegalovirus exposure and HLA in healthy donors (dated by TCRdb to 2017 to 2019). The method behind the library was the immunoSEQ multiplex PCR assay. A mixture of 60 forward primers for TCR Vbeta segments and 13 reverse primers for TCR Jbeta segments was used in the multiplex PCR. The table comes from immuneACCESS by way of TCRdb, which keeps in-frame sequences with V and J called. Part of the clones is missing from these tables; in studies checked, under half for an unresolved V gene and the rest for unknown reasons. This sample comprises around 120,000 clones, approximately 80% of them detected only once. In total, the top ten clones hold over 2.5% of the sample. Sequenced material: PBMCs. These receptors all stem from a male donor in good health and CMV-seronegative.

CDR3 residues: CASSPFFGQGLYEQYF. The CDR3 DNA is TGCGCCAGCAGCCCCTTTTTTGGACAGGGACTCTACGAGCAGTACTTC. V gene TRBV4-3 combines with J gene TRBJ2-7, with 8 bases that match TRBD1. The CDR3 has 16 amino acids. From germline, CDR1 is LGHNA and CDR2 YSLEER. V shed 4 bases, J shed 3 bases, and the junction held 11 bases outside the gene matches.

By share of the sample, this clone is medium-sized. The J gene is TRBJ1-4, the V gene TRBV25-1; D is ambiguous. Trimming stripped 3 bases from V and 4 bases from J, with 15 bases between. The CDR3 consists of 16 residues. Germline CDR1 is MGHDK and CDR2 is SYGVNS. The CDR3 reads CASSDPGDLLNEKLFF. The CDR3 coding sequence is TGTGCCAGCAGTGATCCCGGGGATCTCCTTAATGAAAAACTGTTTTTT.

The chain is built from TRBV7-2 and TRBJ2-7; 10 positions agree with TRBD2. CDR1 is SGHTA and CDR2 is FQGNSA in the germline V gene. The CDR3 sequence is 15 residues long. V shed 5 bases, J shed 6 bases, and the junction held 10 bases outside the gene matches. The CDR3 DNA is TGTGCCAGCAGCGGGACTAGCGTCGGCGGGGCCGAGCAGTACTTC. Translating gives CASSGTSVGGAEQYF. Supplemented by reference TRBV7-2 and TRBJ2-7, the full variable domain reads GAGVSQSPSNKVTEKGKDVELRCDPISGHTALYWYRQSLGQGLEFLIYFQGNSAPDKSGLPSDRFSAERTGGSVSTLTIQRTQQEDSAVYLCASSGTSVGGAEQYFGPGTRLTVT.

About this clone: The junction shows a germline mismatch at one end, possibly a read error. This chain uses TRBV6-5 with TRBJ1-4; D may be TRBD1 (6 bases). The germline CDR1 and CDR2 sequences are MNHEY and SVGAGI. This CDR3 is built from 13 residues. The CDR3 bases are TGTGCCATCAGTCGGGGACATGATGAAAAACTGTTTTTT. The encoded protein is CAISRGHDEKLFF.